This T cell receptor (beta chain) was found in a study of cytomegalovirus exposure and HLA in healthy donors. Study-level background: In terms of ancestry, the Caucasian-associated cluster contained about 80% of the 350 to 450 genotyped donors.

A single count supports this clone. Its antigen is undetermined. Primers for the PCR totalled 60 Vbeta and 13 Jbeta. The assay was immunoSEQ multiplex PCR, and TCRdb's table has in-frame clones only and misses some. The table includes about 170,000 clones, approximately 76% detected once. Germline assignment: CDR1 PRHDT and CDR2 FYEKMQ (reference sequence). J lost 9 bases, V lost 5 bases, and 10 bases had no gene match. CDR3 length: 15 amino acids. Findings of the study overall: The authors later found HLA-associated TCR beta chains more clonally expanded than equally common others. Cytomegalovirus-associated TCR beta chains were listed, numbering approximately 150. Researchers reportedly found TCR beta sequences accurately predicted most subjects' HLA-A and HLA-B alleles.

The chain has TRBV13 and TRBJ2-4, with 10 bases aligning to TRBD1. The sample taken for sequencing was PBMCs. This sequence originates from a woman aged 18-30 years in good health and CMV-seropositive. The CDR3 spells CASSLAGTGASIQYF. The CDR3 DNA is TGTGCCAGCAGCCTGGCCGGGACAGGGGCTAGCATTCAGTACTTC.